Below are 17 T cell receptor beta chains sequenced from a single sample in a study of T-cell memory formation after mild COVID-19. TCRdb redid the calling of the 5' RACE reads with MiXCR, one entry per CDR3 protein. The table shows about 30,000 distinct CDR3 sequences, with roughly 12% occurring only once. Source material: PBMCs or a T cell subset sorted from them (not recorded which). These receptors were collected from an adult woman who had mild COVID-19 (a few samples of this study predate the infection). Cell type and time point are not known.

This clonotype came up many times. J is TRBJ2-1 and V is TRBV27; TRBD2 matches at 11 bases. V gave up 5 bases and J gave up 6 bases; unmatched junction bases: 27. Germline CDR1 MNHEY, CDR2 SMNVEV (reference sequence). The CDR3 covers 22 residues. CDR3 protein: CASSKYPTGVSLTSGAFNEQFF. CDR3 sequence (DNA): TGTGCCAGCAGTAAATATCCGACAGGGGTCTCCCTGACTAGCGGGGCCTTCAATGAGCAGTTCTTC.

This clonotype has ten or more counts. The CDR3 reads CASSLRSGRRSDTQYF. CDR3 in DNA: TGTGCCAGCAGCCTCAGATCAGGGCGGAGGTCAGATACGCAGTATTTT. V usage is TRBV7-8 and J usage is TRBJ2-3, with D perhaps TRBD1 or TRBD2 (5 bases each). This CDR3 comprises 16 residues. V shed 5 bases and J shed 4 bases, with 19 bases lying between them. CDR1 and CDR2 (germline): SGHVS, FQNEAQ.

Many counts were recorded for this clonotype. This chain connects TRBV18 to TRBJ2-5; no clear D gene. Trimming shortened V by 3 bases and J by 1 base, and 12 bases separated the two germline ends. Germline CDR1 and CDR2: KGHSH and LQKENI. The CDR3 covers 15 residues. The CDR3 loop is CASSPPRGTQETQYF. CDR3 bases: TGTGCCAGCTCACCTCCTCGAGGAACCCAAGAGACCCAGTACTTC.

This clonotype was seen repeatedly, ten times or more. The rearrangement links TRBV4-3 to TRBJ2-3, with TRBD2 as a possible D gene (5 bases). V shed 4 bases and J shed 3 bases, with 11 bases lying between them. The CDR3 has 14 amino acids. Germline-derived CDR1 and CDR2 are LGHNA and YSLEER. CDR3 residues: CASSPYRGTDTQYF. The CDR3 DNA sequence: TGCGCCAGCAGCCCATACCGGGGAACAGATACGCAGTATTTT.

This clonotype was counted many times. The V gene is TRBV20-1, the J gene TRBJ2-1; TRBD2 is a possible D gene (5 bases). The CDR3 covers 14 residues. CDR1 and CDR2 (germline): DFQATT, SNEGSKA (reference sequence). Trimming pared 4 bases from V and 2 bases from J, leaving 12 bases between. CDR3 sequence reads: CSATEDSAYNEQFF. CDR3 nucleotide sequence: TGCAGTGCTACGGAGGATTCGGCCTACAATGAGCAGTTCTTC.

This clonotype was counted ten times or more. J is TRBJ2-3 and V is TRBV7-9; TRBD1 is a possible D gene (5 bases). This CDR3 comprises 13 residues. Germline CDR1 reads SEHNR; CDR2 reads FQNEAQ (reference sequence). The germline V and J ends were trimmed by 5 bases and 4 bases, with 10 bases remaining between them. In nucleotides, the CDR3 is TGTGCCAGCAGCGCGCAGGGTTCAGATACGCAGTATTTT. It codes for CASSAQGSDTQYF. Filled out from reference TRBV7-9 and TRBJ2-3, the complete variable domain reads DTGVSQNPRHKITKRGQNVTFRCDPISEHNRLYWYRQTLGQGPEFLTYFQNEAQLEKSRLLSDRFSAERPKGSFSTLEIQRTEQGDSAMYLCASSAQGSDTQYFGPGTRLTVL.

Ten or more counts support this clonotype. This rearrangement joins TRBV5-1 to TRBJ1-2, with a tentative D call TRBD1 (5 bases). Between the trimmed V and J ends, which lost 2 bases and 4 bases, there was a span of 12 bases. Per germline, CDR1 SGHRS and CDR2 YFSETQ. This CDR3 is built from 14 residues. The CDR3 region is CASSLKGAGYGYTF. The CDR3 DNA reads TGCGCCAGCAGCTTAAAAGGGGCTGGCTATGGCTACACCTTC. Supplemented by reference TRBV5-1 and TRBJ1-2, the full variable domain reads KAGVTQTPRYLIKTRGQQVTLSCSPISGHRSVSWYQQTPGQGLQFLFEYFSETQRNKGNFPGRFSGRQFSNSRSEMNVSTLELGDSALYLCASSLKGAGYGYTFGSGTRLTVV.

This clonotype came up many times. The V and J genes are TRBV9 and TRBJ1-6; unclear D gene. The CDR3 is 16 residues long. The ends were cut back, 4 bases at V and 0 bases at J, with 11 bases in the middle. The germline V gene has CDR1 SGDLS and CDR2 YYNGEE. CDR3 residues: CASSPRVDSYNSPLHF. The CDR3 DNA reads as TGTGCCAGCAGCCCCCGTGTCGACTCCTATAATTCACCCCTCCACTTT.

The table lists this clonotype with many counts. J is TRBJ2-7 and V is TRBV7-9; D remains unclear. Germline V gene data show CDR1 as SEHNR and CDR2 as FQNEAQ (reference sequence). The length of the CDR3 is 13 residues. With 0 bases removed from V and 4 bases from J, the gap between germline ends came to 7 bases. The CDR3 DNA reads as TGTGCCAGCAGCTTAGCGACGGAGTACGAGCAGTACTTC. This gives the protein CASSLATEYEQYF.

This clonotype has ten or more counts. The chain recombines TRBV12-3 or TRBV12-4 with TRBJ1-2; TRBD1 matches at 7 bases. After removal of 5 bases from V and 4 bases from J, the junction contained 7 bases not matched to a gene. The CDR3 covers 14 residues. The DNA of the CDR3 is TGTGCCAGCAGTGCACAGGGGTTGTCCTATGGCTACACCTTC. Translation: CASSAQGLSYGYTF.

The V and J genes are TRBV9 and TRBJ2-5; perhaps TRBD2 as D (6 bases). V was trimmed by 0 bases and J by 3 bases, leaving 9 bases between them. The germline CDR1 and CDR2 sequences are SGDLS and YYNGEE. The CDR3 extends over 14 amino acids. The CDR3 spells CASSVAGVEETQYF. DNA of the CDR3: TGTGCCAGCAGCGTAGCGGGGGTTGAAGAGACCCAGTACTTC.

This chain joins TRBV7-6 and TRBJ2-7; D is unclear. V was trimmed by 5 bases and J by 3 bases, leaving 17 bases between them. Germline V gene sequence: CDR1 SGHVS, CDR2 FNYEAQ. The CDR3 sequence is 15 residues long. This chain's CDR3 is CASSHPGLYLYEQYF. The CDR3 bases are TGTGCCAGCAGCCACCCCGGCCTTTACCTCTACGAGCAGTACTTC. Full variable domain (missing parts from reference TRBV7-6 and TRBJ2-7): GAGVSQSPRYKVTKRGQDVALRCDPISGHVSLYWYRQALGQGPEFLTYFNYEAQQDKSGLPNDRFSAERPEGSISTLTIQRTEQRDSAMYRCASSHPGLYLYEQYFGPGTRLTVT.

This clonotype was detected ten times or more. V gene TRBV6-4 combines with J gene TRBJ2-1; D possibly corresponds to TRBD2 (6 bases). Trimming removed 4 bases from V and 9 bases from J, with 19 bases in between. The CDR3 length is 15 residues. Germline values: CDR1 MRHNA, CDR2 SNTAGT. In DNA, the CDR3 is TGTGCCAGCAGTGGAGTTCACGGGAGTGGGATTGAGCAGTTCTTC. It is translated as CASSGVHGSGIEQFF.

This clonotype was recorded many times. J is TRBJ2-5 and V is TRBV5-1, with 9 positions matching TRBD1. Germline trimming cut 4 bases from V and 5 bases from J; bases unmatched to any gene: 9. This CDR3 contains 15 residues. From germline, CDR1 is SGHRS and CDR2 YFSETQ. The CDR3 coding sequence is TGCGCCAGCAGCCCGGGACAGGGTCCGGGGGAGACCCAGTACTTC. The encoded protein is CASSPGQGPGETQYF.

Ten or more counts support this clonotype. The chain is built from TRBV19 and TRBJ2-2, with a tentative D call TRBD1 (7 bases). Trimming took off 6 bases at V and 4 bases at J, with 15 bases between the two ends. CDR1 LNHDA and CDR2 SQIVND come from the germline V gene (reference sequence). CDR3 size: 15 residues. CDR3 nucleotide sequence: TGTGCCAGTAGCCGACAGGGAGGTGGCACCGGGGAGCTGTTTTTT. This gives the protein CASSRQGGGTGELFF.

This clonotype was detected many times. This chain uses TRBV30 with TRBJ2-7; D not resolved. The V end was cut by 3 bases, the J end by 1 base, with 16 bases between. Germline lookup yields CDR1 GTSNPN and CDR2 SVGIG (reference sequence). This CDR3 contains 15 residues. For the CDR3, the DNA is TGTGCCTGGAGCCGCACGTCTTTCCGGTCCTACGAGCAGTACTTC. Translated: CAWSRTSFRSYEQYF.

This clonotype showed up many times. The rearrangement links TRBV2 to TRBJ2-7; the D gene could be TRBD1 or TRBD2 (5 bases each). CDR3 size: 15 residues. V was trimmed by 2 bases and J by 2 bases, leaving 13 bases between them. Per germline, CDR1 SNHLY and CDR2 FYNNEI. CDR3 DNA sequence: TGTGCCAGCAGTGAATCCCGGGACGGAGCCTACGAGCAGTACTTC. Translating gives CASSESRDGAYEQYF.